This paragraph reports one T cell receptor (beta chain). This CDR3 region has 12 residues. Germline values: CDR1 MNHEY, CDR2 SVGAGI. Trimming pared 5 bases from V and 3 bases from J, leaving 8 bases between. This entry comes from a study of blood T cell repertoires in COVID-19. For the study at large: Material from acute and convalescent COVID-19 was sourced from the United States, Italy and Spain.

TCRdb's copy holds only in-frame clones and misses some; the assay was immunoSEQ multiplex PCR. The sample includes about 83,000 clones, roughly 84% of them seen just once. J is TRBJ2-7 and V is TRBV6-5; D is undetermined. Sample: peripheral blood. The sequence derives from a woman of 80 years or more in a cohort sampled during active or convalescent COVID-19. The CDR3 DNA is TGTGCCAGCAGTACCTCGGTCTACGAGCAGTACTTC. The encoded protein is CASSTSVYEQYF.